One sample yielded the 27 T cell receptor beta chains listed below, sequenced in a study of blood T cell repertoires in COVID-19. Assay: immunoSEQ multiplex PCR; the TCRdb copy retains only in-frame clones and omits some. The sample has around 440,000 clones, 88% seen once; the top ten hold over 9.5%. Input material: peripheral blood. These receptors were taken from a woman aged 50 to 60 with COVID-19, enrolled during active disease.

This rearrangement joins TRBV19 to TRBJ2-7, with D maybe TRBD1 (5 bases). CDR3 length: 15 amino acids. The V end lost 7 bases, the J end lost 2 bases, and 18 bases lay between the germline ends. Germline CDR1 and CDR2: LNHDA and SQIVND (reference sequence). CDR3 coding DNA: TGTGCCAGTAACGGTGGCCGAGACAGAACCTACGAGCAGTACTTC. Its protein product is CASNGGRDRTYEQYF.

The chain carries TRBV5-1 and TRBJ2-7; 7 bases fit TRBD1. Germline loops: CDR1 SGHRS, CDR2 YFSETQ. V shed 0 bases and J 3 bases; nucleotides not matched to a gene: 9. This CDR3 spans 16 amino acids. DNA for the CDR3: TGCGCCAGCAGCTTGGCATTTTCGGGACAGTTCTACGAGCAGTACTTC. This gives the protein CASSLAFSGQFYEQYF.

The chain joins TRBV3-1 (or the pseudogene TRBV3-2) to TRBJ2-3; perhaps TRBD2 as D (6 bases). The CDR3 has 14 amino acids. The V and J ends lost 0 bases and 6 bases respectively, with 10 bases between them. Germline V gives CDR1 LGHDT, CDR2 YNNKEL (reference sequence). The CDR3 nucleotides are TGTGCCAGCAGCCAAGATTGGGCGGGGGATACGCAGTATTTT. It specifies CASSQDWAGDTQYF.

This clone occurred once. The chain recombines TRBV19 with TRBJ1-2; D not certain. Germline V CDR1 and CDR2: LNHDA, SQIVND (reference sequence). The CDR3 length is 14 residues. V shed 7 bases and J shed 2 bases, with 14 bases lying between them. CDR3 sequence: CASTAEAGNYGYTF. CDR3 bases: TGTGCCAGTACCGCCGAGGCGGGAAACTATGGCTACACCTTC.

The chain uses TRBV9 and TRBJ2-1, with D tentatively TRBD2 (5 bases). V gave up 0 bases and J gave up 10 bases, with 14 bases separating them. Germline V gene sequence: CDR1 SGDLS, CDR2 YYNGEE. The CDR3 contains 14 residues. CDR3 residues: CASSVGVSVSEQFF. The CDR3 nucleotides read TGTGCCAGCAGCGTAGGGGTTAGCGTGAGCGAGCAGTTCTTC.

This clone appeared a few times. This sequence joins TRBV7-9 and TRBJ1-3, with D perhaps TRBD1 (6 bases). The CDR3 length is 18 residues. The V gene's germline CDR1 is SEHNR and CDR2 FQNEAQ (reference sequence). V dropped 4 bases and J dropped 0 bases, with 19 bases sitting between them. The CDR3 sequence: CASSSGPGQSNSGNTIYF. In nucleotides, the CDR3 is TGTGCCAGCAGCTCAGGCCCAGGACAGTCTAACTCTGGAAACACCATATATTTT.

The chain couples TRBV4-1 to TRBJ1-3, with D unclear. V was pared by 0 bases and J by 8 bases, with 14 bases between. The CDR3 totals 15 residues. The germline CDR1 and CDR2 sequences are MGHRA and YSYEKL. CDR3 region: CASSQDSGTSDTIYF. CDR3 bases: TGCGCCAGCAGCCAAGATAGCGGCACCTCAGACACCATATATTTT.

The chain joins TRBV5-1 to TRBJ1-1, with 7 bases matching TRBD1. Germline CDR1 SGHRS, CDR2 YFSETQ. With 4 bases clipped from V and 1 base from J, the junction kept 16 bases outside the gene matches. The CDR3 is 18 amino acids. The CDR3 bases are TGCGCCAGCAGCGACCGACAGGGTAGGACGGCAGGGAACACTGAAGCTTTCTTT. Translated: CASSDRQGRTAGNTEAFF.

The chain is built from TRBV19 and TRBJ2-7; TRBD1 might be the D (6 bases). The V end lost 0 bases, the J end lost 5 bases, and 20 bases lay between the germline ends. This CDR3 has 17 residues. Germline-derived CDR1 and CDR2 are LNHDA and SQIVND (reference sequence). The CDR3 reads CASSIEHGTPDRHEQYF. CDR3 nucleotides: TGTGCCAGTAGTATAGAACACGGGACACCCGACCGACACGAGCAGTACTTC.

The sample holds one count of this clone. The chain links TRBV7-7 to TRBJ2-7, with D unclear. Germline V lookup: CDR1 SSHAT, CDR2 FNYEAQ (reference sequence). V was trimmed by 6 bases and J by 1 base, leaving 4 bases between them. This CDR3 is built from 11 residues. For the CDR3, the DNA is TGTGCCAGCAGTCATTCCTACGAGCAGTACTTC. Protein product: CASSHSYEQYF.

The count of this clone is one. The rearrangement uses TRBV20-1 and TRBJ1-1; TRBD1 is a possible D gene (6 bases). This CDR3 has 11 residues. The germline V gene has CDR1 DFQATT and CDR2 SNEGSKA (reference sequence). Deletions cut 6 bases from V and 7 bases from J, with 12 bases between. This chain's CDR3 is CSAWDTLEAFF. CDR3 nucleotide sequence: TGCAGTGCCTGGGACACCCTTGAAGCTTTCTTT.

The chain employs TRBV18 and TRBJ1-3; D is possibly TRBD1 (5 bases). The CDR3 is 15 amino acids. The germline V and J ends were trimmed by 3 bases and 1 base, with 10 bases remaining between them. The germline V gene encodes CDR1 KGHSH and CDR2 LQKENI. The CDR3 is CASSPDQGSGNTIYF. Here the CDR3 DNA reads TGTGCCAGCTCACCCGACCAGGGATCTGGAAACACCATATATTTT.

This clone was counted a single time. The chain employs TRBV10-3 and TRBJ2-1, with D tentatively TRBD1 (6 bases). The CDR3 runs to 14 residues. Germline V lookup: CDR1 ENHRY, CDR2 SYGVKD. Trimming pared 7 bases from V and 6 bases from J, leaving 16 bases between. This chain's CDR3 is CAITPQQGGNEQFF. DNA for the CDR3: TGTGCCATCACGCCCCAACAGGGTGGCAATGAGCAGTTCTTC.

The CDR3 coding sequence is TGTGCCAGCAGTTCGAGGCAGGGGGTAGCCTACGAGCAGTACTTC. Its protein is CASSSRQGVAYEQYF. This sequence joins TRBV6-5 and TRBJ2-7, with 7 bases fitting TRBD1. Trimming cost V 4 bases and J 2 bases; bases outside gene matches: 8. The CDR3 is made up of 15 amino acids. The germline V gene encodes CDR1 MNHEY and CDR2 SVGAGI.

This chain joins TRBV4-1 and TRBJ2-2, with TRBD2 matching over 8 bases. The V segment lost 1 base and the J segment 4 bases; nucleotides outside the gene matches: 5. This CDR3 contains 16 residues. CDR1 MGHRA and CDR2 YSYEKL come from the germline V gene. CDR3 in amino acids: CASSQVPGGVTGELFF. CDR3 DNA sequence: TGCGCCAGCAGCCAAGTCCCGGGAGGGGTCACCGGGGAGCTGTTTTTT.

This clone has a handful of counts. This rearrangement joins TRBV5-1 to TRBJ1-5, with TRBD1 matching over 8 bases. The CDR3 sequence is 15 residues long. Germline V gene data show CDR1 as SGHRS and CDR2 as YFSETQ. The V gene end was trimmed by 3 bases and the J gene end by 4 bases; junction bases not matched to a gene: 6. This chain's CDR3 is CASSSGQGDNQPQHF. As DNA, the CDR3 is TGCGCCAGCAGCTCCGGACAGGGAGATAATCAGCCCCAGCATTTT.

Only one count was recorded for this clone. This chain joins TRBV30 and TRBJ2-1; D is undetermined. V gave up 1 base and J gave up 6 bases, with 13 bases separating them. This CDR3 comprises 14 residues. CDR1 GTSNPN and CDR2 SVGIG come from the germline V gene (reference sequence). In DNA, the CDR3 is TGTGCCTGGAGTGATGGAGAATGGTCCAATGAGCAGTTCTTC. Translation: CAWSDGEWSNEQFF.

The J gene is TRBJ1-1, the V gene TRBV9; possible D gene TRBD1, 5 bases. V lost 4 bases and J 6 bases, leaving 25 bases between the germline ends. CDR1 and CDR2 from the germline V gene are SGDLS and YYNGEE. This CDR3 region has 17 residues. The CDR3, as DNA: TGTGCCAGCAGCCCGCGGGGGATGGGCAGGGCAGTCCCTGAAGCTTTCTTT. Protein sequence: CASSPRGMGRAVPEAFF.

J is TRBJ1-4 and V is TRBV7-9; D not resolved. The CDR3 extends over 14 amino acids. The ends were cut back, 1 base at V and 5 bases at J, with 8 bases in the middle. Germline lookup yields CDR1 SEHNR and CDR2 FQNEAQ (reference sequence). The CDR3 loop reads CASSLEQWNEKLFF. CDR3 DNA: TGTGCCAGCAGCTTAGAACAGTGGAATGAAAAACTGTTTTTT.

This chain links TRBV28 with TRBJ1-6; a possible D gene is TRBD1 (6 bases). Germline CDR1 is MDHEN and CDR2 is SYDVKM. The CDR3 consists of 15 residues. Trimming removed 5 bases from V and 5 bases from J, with 13 bases in between. The CDR3 nucleotides are TGTGCCAGCAGTACTTACAGGGAAAATAATTCACCCCTCCACTTT. It yields the protein CASSTYRENNSPLHF.

The rearrangement joins TRBV15 to TRBJ1-2, with D uncertain. The CDR3 is 17 residues long. The V and J ends lost 0 bases and 3 bases respectively, with 17 bases between them. From germline, CDR1 is LNHNV and CDR2 YYDKDF (reference sequence). CDR3 region: CATSRDPVLLVDYGYTF. The CDR3 bases are TGTGCCACCAGCAGAGATCCGGTCCTCCTCGTTGACTATGGCTACACCTTC.

This chain joins TRBV6-5 and TRBJ1-2, with D maybe TRBD1 (6 bases). CDR3 length: 14 residues. V was pared by 0 bases and J by 6 bases, with 11 bases between. Germline CDR1 and CDR2: MNHEY and SVGAGI. The CDR3 DNA is TGTGCCAGCAGTTACTCGGGAAACAGGGATGGCTACACCTTC. It is translated as CASSYSGNRDGYTF.

The chain employs TRBV5-1 and TRBJ2-2; 9 nucleotides line up with TRBD2. Looked up from germline, CDR1 is SGHRS and CDR2 is YFSETQ. J gave up 0 bases and V 0 bases, and 6 bases lay outside the gene matches. There are 18 residues in the CDR3. CDR3 residues: CASSLGLAGNANTGELFF. The CDR3 DNA reads TGCGCCAGCAGCTTGGGCCTAGCGGGAAACGCGAACACCGGGGAGCTGTTTTTT.

The V gene is TRBV5-4, the J gene TRBJ2-5; 12 bases are a match to TRBD1. CDR3 length: 16 amino acids. With V trimmed by 0 bases and J by 4 bases, 4 bases remained unmatched. Germline V gene sequence: CDR1 SGHNT, CDR2 YYREEE (reference sequence). This chain's CDR3 is CASSLGGTGGVETQYF. The CDR3 DNA reads as TGTGCCAGCAGCTTGGGGGGGACAGGGGGCGTAGAGACCCAGTACTTC.

The rearrangement uses TRBV11-3 and TRBJ2-7, with 10 bases fitting TRBD1. Per the germline V gene, CDR1 is SGHNT and CDR2 is YENEEA. The CDR3 is 15 amino acids. V lost 4 bases to trimming and J lost 5 bases; unmatched junction nucleotides: 8. The CDR3 nucleotides read TGTGCCAGCAGCTCCCGGGACAGGGGACGCGACGAGCAGTACTTC. Its protein is CASSSRDRGRDEQYF.

The rearrangement joins TRBV5-1 to TRBJ2-2; D not certain. V lost 3 bases and J lost 5, with 11 bases in between. The CDR3 has 14 residues. Germline CDR1 reads SGHRS; CDR2 reads YFSETQ. The CDR3 DNA reads as TGCGCCAGCAGCTCCCTCCTGAGAACCGGGGAGCTGTTTTTT. As protein: CASSSLLRTGELFF.

The gene calls are TRBV5-5 and TRBJ2-5; 12 nucleotides match TRBD2. J lost 5 bases, V lost 1 base, and 9 bases had no gene match. The CDR3 is made up of 17 amino acids. CDR1 and CDR2 from the germline V gene are SGHKS and YYEKEE (reference sequence). The CDR3 protein is CASSLLTSGGPLETQYF. Here the CDR3 DNA reads TGTGCCAGCAGCTTGTTAACTAGCGGGGGGCCCTTGGAGACCCAGTACTTC.